Here is one T cell receptor (beta chain) with its context. What it binds is not known. A read error may produce the germline difference seen at one junction end. The sample is drawn from a study of T cell repertoires and HLA-DP antigens. Study overall: DNA input averaged 218.4 ng in sorted CD137+CD4+ and around 1,200 ng in pre-culture CD4+.

The CDR3 is 17 amino acids. Germline V gives CDR1 SSHAT, CDR2 FNYEAQ (reference sequence). The protocol was immunoSEQ multiplex PCR, while the TCRdb copy is restricted to in-frame clones and leaves out a portion. The sample consists of approximately 86,000 clones, approximately 86% of them appearing once. Sequenced: CD4+ T cells from PBMCs. V usage is TRBV7-7 and J usage is TRBJ2-4; 7 bases map to TRBD2. This clonotype originated in a man aged 45-65 years in good health and CMV-seronegative. CDR3 nucleotides: TGTGCTAGCAGCCATTGGGCTAGCGGAGTAGTCAAAAACATTCAGTACTTC. This gives the protein CASSHWASGVVKNIQYF.